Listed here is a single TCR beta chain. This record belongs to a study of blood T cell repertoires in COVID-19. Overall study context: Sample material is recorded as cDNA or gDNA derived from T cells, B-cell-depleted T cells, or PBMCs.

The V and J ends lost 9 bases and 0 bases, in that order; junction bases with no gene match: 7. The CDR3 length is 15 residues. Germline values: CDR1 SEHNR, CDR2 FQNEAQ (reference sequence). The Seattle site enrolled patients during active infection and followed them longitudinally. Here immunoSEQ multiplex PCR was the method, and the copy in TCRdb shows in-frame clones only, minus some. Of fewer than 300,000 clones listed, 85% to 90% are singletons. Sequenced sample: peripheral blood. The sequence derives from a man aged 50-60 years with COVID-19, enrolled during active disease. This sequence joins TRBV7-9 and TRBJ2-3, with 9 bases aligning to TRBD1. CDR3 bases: TGTGCCAGTACAACAGGGGGCCCGAGCACAGATACGCAGTATTTT. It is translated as CASTTGGPSTDTQYF.